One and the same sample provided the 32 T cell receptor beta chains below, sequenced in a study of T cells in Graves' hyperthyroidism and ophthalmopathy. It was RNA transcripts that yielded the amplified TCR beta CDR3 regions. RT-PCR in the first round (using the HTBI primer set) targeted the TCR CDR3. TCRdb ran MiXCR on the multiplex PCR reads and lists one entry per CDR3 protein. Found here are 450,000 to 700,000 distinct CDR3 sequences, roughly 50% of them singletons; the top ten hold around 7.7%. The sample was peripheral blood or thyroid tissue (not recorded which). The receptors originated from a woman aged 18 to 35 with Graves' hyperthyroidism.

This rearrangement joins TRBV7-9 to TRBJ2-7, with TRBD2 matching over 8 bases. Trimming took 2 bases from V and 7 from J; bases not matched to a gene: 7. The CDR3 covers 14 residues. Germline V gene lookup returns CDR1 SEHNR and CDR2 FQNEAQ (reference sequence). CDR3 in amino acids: CASSLPGGPEEQYF. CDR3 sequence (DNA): TGTGCCAGCAGCTTACCGGGAGGGCCGGAGGAGCAGTACTTC.

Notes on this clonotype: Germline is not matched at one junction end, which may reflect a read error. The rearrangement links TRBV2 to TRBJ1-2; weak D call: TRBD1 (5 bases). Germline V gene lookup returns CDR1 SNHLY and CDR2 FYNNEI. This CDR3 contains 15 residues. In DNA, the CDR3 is TGTGCCAGCAGTGAATTTGACAGATCTAACTATGGCTACACCTTT. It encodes CASSEFDRSNYGYTF.

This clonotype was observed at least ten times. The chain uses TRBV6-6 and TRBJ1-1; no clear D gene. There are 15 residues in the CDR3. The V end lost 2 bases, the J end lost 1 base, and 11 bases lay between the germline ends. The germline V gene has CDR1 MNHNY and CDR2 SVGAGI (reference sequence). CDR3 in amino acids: CASSYGARWNTEAFF. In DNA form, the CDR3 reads TGTGCCAGCAGTTACGGCGCGAGGTGGAACACTGAAGCTTTCTTT.

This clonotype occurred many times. The CDR3 DNA is TGTGCCAGCAATTCTCGGACAGGGGGCGAAGCTTTCTTT. Translation gives CASNSRTGGEAFF. V gene TRBV27 combines with J gene TRBJ1-1; 11 nucleotides align to TRBD1. The CDR3 is 13 residues long. Germline V CDR1 and CDR2: MNHEY, SMNVEV (reference sequence). V dropped 7 bases and J dropped 8; count of bases not matched to a gene: 6.

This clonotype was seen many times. The CDR3 here is CATSDRDGSIHTDTQYF. Written as DNA, the CDR3 is TGTGCCACCAGTGATAGGGACGGCTCTATCCACACAGATACGCAGTATTTT. This rearrangement joins TRBV24-1 to TRBJ2-3; D could derive from TRBD1 or TRBD2 (5 bases each). CDR1 is KGHDR and CDR2 is SFDVKD in the germline V gene. There are 17 residues in the CDR3. V was trimmed by 3 bases and J by 2 bases, leaving 17 bases between them.

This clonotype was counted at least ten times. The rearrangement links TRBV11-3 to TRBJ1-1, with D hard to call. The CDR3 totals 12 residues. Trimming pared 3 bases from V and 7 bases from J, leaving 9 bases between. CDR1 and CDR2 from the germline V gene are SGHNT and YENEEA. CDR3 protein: CASSLGRGEAFF. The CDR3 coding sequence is TGTGCCAGCAGCTTGGGGAGAGGTGAAGCTTTCTTT.

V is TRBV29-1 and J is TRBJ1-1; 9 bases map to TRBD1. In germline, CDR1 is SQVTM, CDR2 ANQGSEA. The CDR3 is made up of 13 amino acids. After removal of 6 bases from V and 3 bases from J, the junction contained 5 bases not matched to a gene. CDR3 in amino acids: CSVRQGGYTEAFF. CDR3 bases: TGCAGCGTCCGACAGGGGGGTTACACTGAAGCTTTCTTT.

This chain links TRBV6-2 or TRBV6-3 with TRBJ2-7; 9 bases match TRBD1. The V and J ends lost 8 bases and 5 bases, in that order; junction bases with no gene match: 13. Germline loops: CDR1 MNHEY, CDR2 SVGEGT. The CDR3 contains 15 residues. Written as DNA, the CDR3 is TGTGCCAGCGGACGAGAGGGACAGGGTAAAAACGAGCAGTACTTC. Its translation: CASGREGQGKNEQYF.

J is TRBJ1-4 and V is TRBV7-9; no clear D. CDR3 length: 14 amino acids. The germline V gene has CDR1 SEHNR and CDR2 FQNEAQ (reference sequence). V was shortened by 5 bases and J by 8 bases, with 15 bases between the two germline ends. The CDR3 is CASSPMHPVEKLFF. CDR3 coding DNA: TGTGCCAGCAGCCCAATGCACCCAGTAGAAAAACTGTTTTTT.

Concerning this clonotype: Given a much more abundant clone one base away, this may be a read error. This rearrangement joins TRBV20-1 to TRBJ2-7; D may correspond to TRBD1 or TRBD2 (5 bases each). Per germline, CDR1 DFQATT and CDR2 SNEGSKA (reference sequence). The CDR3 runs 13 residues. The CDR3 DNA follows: TGCAGTGCCACGGGACGTCCCTCCTACAAGCAGTACTTC. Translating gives CSATGRPSYKQYF.

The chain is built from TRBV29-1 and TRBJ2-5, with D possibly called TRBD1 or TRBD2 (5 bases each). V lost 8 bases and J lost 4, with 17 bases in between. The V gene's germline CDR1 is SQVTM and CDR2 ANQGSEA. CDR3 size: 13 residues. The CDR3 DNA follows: TGCAGCAGCCCCAGGGAGAGGGGAGAGACCCAGTACTTC. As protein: CSSPRERGETQYF.

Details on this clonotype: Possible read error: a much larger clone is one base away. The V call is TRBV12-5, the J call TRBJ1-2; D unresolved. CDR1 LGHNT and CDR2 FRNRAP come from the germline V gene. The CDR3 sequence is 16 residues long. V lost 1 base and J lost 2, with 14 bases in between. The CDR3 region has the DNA TGTGCTAGTGGTTTGGCACTAGACCGCGCAAACTATGGCTACACCTTC. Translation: CASGLALDRANYGYTF. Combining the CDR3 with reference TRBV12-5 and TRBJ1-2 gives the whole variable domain DARVTQTPRHKVTEMGQEVTMRCQPILGHNTVFWYRQTMMQGLELLAYFRNRAPLDDSGMPKDRFSAEMPDATLATLKIQPSEPRDSAVYFCASGLALDRANYGYTFGSGTRLTVV.

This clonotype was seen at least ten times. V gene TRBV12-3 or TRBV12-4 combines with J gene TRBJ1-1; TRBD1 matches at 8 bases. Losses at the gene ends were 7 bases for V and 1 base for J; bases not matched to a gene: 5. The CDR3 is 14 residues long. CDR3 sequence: CASIRGLGNTEAFF. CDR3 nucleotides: TGTGCCAGCATCAGGGGGCTAGGGAACACTGAAGCTTTCTTT.

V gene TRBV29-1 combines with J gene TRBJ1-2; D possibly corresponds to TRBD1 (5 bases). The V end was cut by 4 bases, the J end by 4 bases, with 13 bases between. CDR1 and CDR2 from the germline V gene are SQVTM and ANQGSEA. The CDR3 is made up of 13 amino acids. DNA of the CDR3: TGCAGCGTTGGGGACGGACCGTCCTATGGCTACACCTTC. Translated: CSVGDGPSYGYTF.

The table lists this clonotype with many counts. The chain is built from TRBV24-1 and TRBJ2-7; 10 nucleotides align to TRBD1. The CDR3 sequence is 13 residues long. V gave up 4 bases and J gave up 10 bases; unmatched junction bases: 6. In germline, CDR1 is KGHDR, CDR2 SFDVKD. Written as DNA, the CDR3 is TGTGCCACCAGTGACCCCAGGGACAGGGGACAGTACTTC. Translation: CATSDPRDRGQYF.

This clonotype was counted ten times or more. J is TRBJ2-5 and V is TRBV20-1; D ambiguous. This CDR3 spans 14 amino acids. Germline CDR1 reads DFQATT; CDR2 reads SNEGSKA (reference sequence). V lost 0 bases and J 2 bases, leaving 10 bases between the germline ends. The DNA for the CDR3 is TGCAGTGCTAGAGATCCCTACCAACAAGAGACCCAGTACTTC. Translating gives CSARDPYQQETQYF.

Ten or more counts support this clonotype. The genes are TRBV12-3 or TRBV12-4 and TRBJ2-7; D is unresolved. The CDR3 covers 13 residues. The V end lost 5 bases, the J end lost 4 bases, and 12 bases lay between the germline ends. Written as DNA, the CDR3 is TGTGCCAGCAGTATGAGGCGGTTTTACGAGCAGTACTTC. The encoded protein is CASSMRRFYEQYF.

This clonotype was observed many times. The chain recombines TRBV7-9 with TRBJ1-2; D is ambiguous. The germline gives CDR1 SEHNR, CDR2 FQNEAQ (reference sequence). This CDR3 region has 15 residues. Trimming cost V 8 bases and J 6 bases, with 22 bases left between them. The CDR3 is CASDDTDTSWDGYTF. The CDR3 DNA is TGTGCCAGCGACGATACCGACACGTCTTGGGATGGCTACACCTTC.

CDR3 DNA: TGTGCCACCAGCAGCGTCCGGGAAAAAGGATCACCCCTCCACTTT. This translates into CATSSVREKGSPLHF. The chain recombines TRBV15 with TRBJ1-6; no clear D gene. The CDR3 runs 15 residues. V was cut by 3 bases and J by 10 bases, with 16 bases left in between. Germline V lookup: CDR1 LNHNV, CDR2 YYDKDF (reference sequence).

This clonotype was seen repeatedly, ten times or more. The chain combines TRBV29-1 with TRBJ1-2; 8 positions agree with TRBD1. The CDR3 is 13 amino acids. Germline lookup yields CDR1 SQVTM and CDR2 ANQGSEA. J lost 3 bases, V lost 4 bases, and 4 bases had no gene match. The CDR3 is CSVGTGGDYGYTF. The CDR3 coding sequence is TGCAGCGTTGGTACAGGGGGTGACTATGGCTACACCTTC.

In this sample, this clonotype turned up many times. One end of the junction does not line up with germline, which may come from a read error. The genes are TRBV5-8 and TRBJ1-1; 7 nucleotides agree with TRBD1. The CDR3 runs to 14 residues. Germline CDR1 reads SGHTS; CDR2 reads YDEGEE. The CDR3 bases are TGTGCCAGCAGCTCCGCCAGGGGGAACGCTGAAGCTTTCTTT. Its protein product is CASSSARGNAEAFF.

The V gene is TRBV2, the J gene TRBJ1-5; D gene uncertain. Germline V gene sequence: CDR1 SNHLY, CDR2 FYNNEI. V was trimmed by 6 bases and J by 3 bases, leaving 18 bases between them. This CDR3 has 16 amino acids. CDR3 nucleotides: TGTGCCAGCAGCCAAGACCCCCCCCCCTCCAATCAGCCCCAGCATTTT. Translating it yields CASSQDPPPSNQPQHF.

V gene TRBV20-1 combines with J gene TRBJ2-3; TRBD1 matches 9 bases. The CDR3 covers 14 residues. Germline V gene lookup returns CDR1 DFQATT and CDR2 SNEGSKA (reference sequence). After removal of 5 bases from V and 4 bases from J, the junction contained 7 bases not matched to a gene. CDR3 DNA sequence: TGCAGTGCTGCCCGACAGGGGGGGGCAGATACGCAGTATTTT. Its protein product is CSAARQGGADTQYF.

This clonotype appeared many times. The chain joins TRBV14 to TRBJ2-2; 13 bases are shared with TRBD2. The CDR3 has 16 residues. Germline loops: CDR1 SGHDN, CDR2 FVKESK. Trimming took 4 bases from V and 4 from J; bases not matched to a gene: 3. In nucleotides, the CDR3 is TGTGCCAGCAGCCTAGGACTAGCGGGAGCCACCGGGGAGCTGTTTTTT. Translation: CASSLGLAGATGELFF.

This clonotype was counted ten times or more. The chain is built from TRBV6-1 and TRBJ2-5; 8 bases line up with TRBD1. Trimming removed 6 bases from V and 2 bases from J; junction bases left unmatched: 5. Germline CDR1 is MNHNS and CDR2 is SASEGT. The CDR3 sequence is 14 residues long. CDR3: CASRDRDRQETQYF. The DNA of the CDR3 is TGTGCCAGCAGGGACCGGGACAGGCAAGAGACCCAGTACTTC.

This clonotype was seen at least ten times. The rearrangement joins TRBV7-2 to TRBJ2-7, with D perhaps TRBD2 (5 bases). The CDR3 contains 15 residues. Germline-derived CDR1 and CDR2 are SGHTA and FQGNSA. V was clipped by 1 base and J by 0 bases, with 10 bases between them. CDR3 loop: CASSLELGSSYEQYF. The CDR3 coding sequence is TGTGCCAGCAGCTTAGAGTTGGGGAGCTCCTACGAGCAGTACTTC.

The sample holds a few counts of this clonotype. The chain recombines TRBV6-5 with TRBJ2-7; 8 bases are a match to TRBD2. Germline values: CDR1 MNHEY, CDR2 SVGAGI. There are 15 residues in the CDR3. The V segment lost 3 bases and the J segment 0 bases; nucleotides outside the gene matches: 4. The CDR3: CASSYLSGSSYEQYF. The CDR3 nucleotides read TGTGCCAGCAGTTATCTCAGCGGGAGCTCCTACGAGCAGTACTTC.

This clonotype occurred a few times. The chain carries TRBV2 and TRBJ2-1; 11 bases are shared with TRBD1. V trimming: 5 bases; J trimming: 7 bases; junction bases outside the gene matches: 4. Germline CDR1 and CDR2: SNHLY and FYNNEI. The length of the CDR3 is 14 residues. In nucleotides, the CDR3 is TGTGCCAGCAGTCGGACAGGGGGCCGAAATGAGCAGTTCTTC. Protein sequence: CASSRTGGRNEQFF.

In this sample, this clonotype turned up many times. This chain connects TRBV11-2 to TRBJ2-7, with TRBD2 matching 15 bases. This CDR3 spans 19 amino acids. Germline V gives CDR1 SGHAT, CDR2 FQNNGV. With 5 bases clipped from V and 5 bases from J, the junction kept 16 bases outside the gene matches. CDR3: CASSQLRTSGRAKRDEQYF. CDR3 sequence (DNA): TGTGCCAGCAGCCAATTGAGGACTAGCGGGAGGGCCAAGAGAGACGAGCAGTACTTC.

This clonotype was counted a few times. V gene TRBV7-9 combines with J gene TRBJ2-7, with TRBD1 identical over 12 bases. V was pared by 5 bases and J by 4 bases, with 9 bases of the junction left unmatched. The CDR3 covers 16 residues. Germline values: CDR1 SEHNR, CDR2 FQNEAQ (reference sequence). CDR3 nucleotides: TGTGCCAGCAGCCCGGTTGGGGGACAGGGGGCGTACGAGCAGTACTTC. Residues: CASSPVGGQGAYEQYF.

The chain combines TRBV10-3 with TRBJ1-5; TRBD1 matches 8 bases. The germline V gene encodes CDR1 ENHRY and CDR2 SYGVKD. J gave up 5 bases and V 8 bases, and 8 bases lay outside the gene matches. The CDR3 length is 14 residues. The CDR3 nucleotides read TGTGCCATCGGAACCGGGACAGGTGATCAGCCCCAGCATTTT. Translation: CAIGTGTGDQPQHF.

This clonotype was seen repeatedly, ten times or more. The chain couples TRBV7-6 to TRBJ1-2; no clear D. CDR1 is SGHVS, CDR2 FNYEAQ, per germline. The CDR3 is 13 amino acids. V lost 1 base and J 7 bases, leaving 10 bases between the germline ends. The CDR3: CASSLDRLSGYTF. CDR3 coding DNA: TGTGCCAGCAGCTTAGATCGGCTGTCTGGCTACACCTTC.